The next 32 T cell receptor beta chains were all read from a single sample in a study of technical replicates of blood from a handful of donors. Data came from immunoSEQ multiplex PCR; TCRdb stores just in-frame clones and leaves some out. The sample has 65,000 to 95,000 clones; just over 85% are singletons. The sequencing sample was made of PBMCs. These receptors were collected from a human donor in good health. Some clones in this sample may be carry-over from other donors' samples.

This chain connects TRBV13 to TRBJ2-5, with 7 positions matching TRBD1. Germline CDR1 is PRHDT and CDR2 is FYEKMQ (reference sequence). The V segment lost 4 bases and the J segment 3 bases; nucleotides outside the gene matches: 5. The CDR3 runs to 14 residues. In nucleotides, the CDR3 is TGTGCCAGCAGCTACTCGACAGGGAAAGAGACCCAGTACTTC. Residues: CASSYSTGKETQYF.

The J gene is TRBJ1-1, the V gene TRBV18; 7 bases match TRBD1. This CDR3 contains 12 residues. With V trimmed by 3 bases and J by 7 bases, 2 bases remained unmatched. CDR1 and CDR2 (germline): KGHSH, LQKENI. The DNA for the CDR3 is TGTGCCAGCTCACCCTGGACAGGTGAAGCTTTCTTT. This sequence encodes CASSPWTGEAFF.

The CDR3 sequence: CASSQADRGYQPQHF. In nucleotides, the CDR3 is TGCGCCAGCAGCCAAGCGGACAGGGGTTATCAGCCCCAGCATTTT. The rearrangement joins TRBV4-1 to TRBJ1-5, with 9 bases fitting TRBD1. The germline V gene has CDR1 MGHRA and CDR2 YSYEKL. This CDR3 is built from 15 residues. Unmatched junction bases numbered 3, after V lost 1 base and J lost 5 bases.

The V gene is TRBV18, the J gene TRBJ2-7, with D maybe TRBD2 (5 bases). The CDR3 has 12 residues. Germline CDR1 KGHSH, CDR2 LQKENI. Trimming pared 0 bases from V and 9 bases from J, leaving 9 bases between. CDR3 in amino acids: CASSPPSGLQYF. As DNA, the CDR3 is TGTGCCAGCTCACCACCCTCGGGATTGCAGTACTTC.

The V gene is TRBV19, the J gene TRBJ2-1, with a tentative D call TRBD2 (6 bases). The germline CDR1 and CDR2 sequences are LNHDA and SQIVND (reference sequence). The CDR3 contains 16 residues. The V gene lost 2 bases and the J gene lost 6 bases, with 17 bases spanning the gap. CDR3 protein: CASSIYGGNNFNEQFF. The CDR3 coding sequence is TGTGCCAGTAGTATATATGGCGGGAACAACTTCAATGAGCAGTTCTTC.

The rearrangement joins TRBV25-1 to TRBJ1-2; D is undetermined. Trimming removed 4 bases from V and 9 bases from J, with 9 bases in between. The CDR3 covers 11 residues. Germline CDR1 MGHDK, CDR2 SYGVNS. This chain's CDR3 is CASSGSHSYTF. The CDR3 DNA reads as TGTGCCAGCAGTGGATCCCACAGCTACACCTTC.

This rearrangement joins TRBV19 to TRBJ2-7; D remains unclear. CDR1 and CDR2 (germline): LNHDA, SQIVND (reference sequence). There are 14 residues in the CDR3. Trimming left V 1 base short and J 0 bases short, with 7 bases between. The CDR3 spells CASSIVPSSYEQYF. The CDR3 nucleotides read TGTGCCAGTAGTATAGTCCCTAGCTCCTACGAGCAGTACTTC.

The genes are TRBV7-2 and TRBJ2-2; no firm D call. CDR3 length: 12 amino acids. Germline CDR1 and CDR2: SGHTA and FQGNSA. Trimming cost V 5 bases and J 6 bases, with 7 bases left between them. This CDR3 is CASSPRAGELFF. DNA of the CDR3: TGTGCCAGCAGCCCCCGAGCCGGGGAGCTGTTTTTT.

The rearrangement links TRBV4-1 to TRBJ2-7; TRBD1 matches 7 bases. With V trimmed by 1 base and J by 1 base, 4 bases remained unmatched. Germline assignment: CDR1 MGHRA and CDR2 YSYEKL. This CDR3 has 15 residues. The CDR3 protein is CASSQAQGVSYEQYF. In DNA, the CDR3 is TGCGCCAGCAGCCAAGCCCAGGGGGTTTCCTACGAGCAGTACTTC.

The chain has TRBV30 and TRBJ2-1; TRBD1 is a possible D gene (6 bases). V lost 0 bases and J lost 4, with 13 bases in between. This CDR3 spans 15 amino acids. Germline V gene lookup returns CDR1 GTSNPN and CDR2 SVGIG (reference sequence). The CDR3 nucleotides read TGTGCCTGGAGTGTACTCAGGGGTCTGTACAATGAGCAGTTCTTC. Translated: CAWSVLRGLYNEQFF.

CDR3 nucleotides: TGTGCCTGGAGTGCCGCCTATAGAATCGACAATGAGCAGTTCTTC. Translating gives CAWSAAYRIDNEQFF. V is TRBV30 and J is TRBJ2-1; D is undetermined. V lost 1 base to trimming and J lost 5 bases, with 15 bases between them. The CDR3 is made up of 15 amino acids. The germline V gene has CDR1 GTSNPN and CDR2 SVGIG (reference sequence).

The chain recombines TRBV6-7 with TRBJ2-3, with D maybe TRBD2 (9 bases). TRBV6-7 is treated as an ORF (open reading frame) with a function not yet certain. The CDR3 totals 21 residues. Trimming cost V 5 bases and J 6 bases, with 36 bases left between them. CDR3 region: CASSADPAGQVPSGIPDTQYF. For the CDR3, the DNA is TGTGCCAGCAGTGCAGACCCGGCGGGACAGGTGCCTAGCGGGATCCCCGATACGCAGTATTTT.

The gene calls are TRBV6-6 and TRBJ2-4; possible D gene TRBD2, 5 bases. Between the trimmed V and J ends, which lost 6 bases and 7 bases, there was a span of 13 bases. Germline-derived CDR1 and CDR2 are MNHNY and SVGAGI (reference sequence). The CDR3 covers 13 residues. CDR3 sequence (DNA): TGTGCCAGCAGAGTGGGAGAAGCGAACATTCAGTACTTC. It is translated as CASRVGEANIQYF.

The chain joins TRBV19 to TRBJ2-1; 14 bases are a match to TRBD2. This CDR3 is 15 amino acids long. After removal of 4 bases from V and 8 bases from J, the junction contained 4 bases not matched to a gene. The germline V gene has CDR1 LNHDA and CDR2 SQIVND (reference sequence). CDR3 protein: CASSSRLAGGDEQFF. The CDR3 nucleotides read TGTGCCAGTAGTAGCAGACTAGCGGGAGGGGATGAGCAGTTCTTC.

The gene calls are TRBV15 and TRBJ2-7; 8 bases agree with TRBD2. V shed 3 bases and J 0 bases; nucleotides not matched to a gene: 1. CDR1 and CDR2 (germline): LNHNV, YYDKDF (reference sequence). The CDR3 loop spans 14 amino acids. This chain's CDR3 is CATSSLAGSYEQYF. CDR3 in DNA: TGTGCCACCAGCAGTCTAGCGGGCTCCTACGAGCAGTACTTC.

The chain carries TRBV7-6 and TRBJ2-3; a weak D match, TRBD2 (6 bases). Germline-derived CDR1 and CDR2 are SGHVS and FNYEAQ. Between the trimmed V and J ends, which lost 0 bases and 4 bases, there was a span of 8 bases. The CDR3 runs to 14 residues. The CDR3 sequence is CASSLAGGSDTQYF. CDR3 in DNA: TGTGCCAGCAGCTTAGCGGGAGGTTCAGATACGCAGTATTTT. Filled out from reference TRBV7-6 and TRBJ2-3, the complete variable domain reads GAGVSQSPRYKVTKRGQDVALRCDPISGHVSLYWYRQALGQGPEFLTYFNYEAQQDKSGLPNDRFSAERPEGSISTLTIQRTEQRDSAMYRCASSLAGGSDTQYFGPGTRLTVL.

The chain combines TRBV5-1 with TRBJ2-7; 8 bases agree with TRBD2. V lost 6 bases to trimming and J lost 2 bases; unmatched junction nucleotides: 7. The CDR3 contains 14 residues. The germline V gene encodes CDR1 SGHRS and CDR2 YFSETQ. CDR3 region: CASKLAGATYEQYF. The CDR3, as DNA: TGCGCCAGCAAGCTAGCGGGTGCGACCTACGAGCAGTACTTC.

This clone was observed a single time. The V gene is TRBV7-2, the J gene TRBJ2-1; 10 bases align to TRBD2. With V trimmed by 4 bases and J by 3 bases, 9 bases remained unmatched. CDR1 and CDR2 from the germline V gene are SGHTA and FQGNSA. There are 17 residues in the CDR3. CDR3: CASSSAGGSSGYNEQFF. The CDR3, as DNA: TGTGCCAGCAGCTCAGCGGGGGGGTCTAGCGGCTACAATGAGCAGTTCTTC.

V usage is TRBV7-8 and J usage is TRBJ2-1; 10 bases fit TRBD2. This CDR3 has 15 amino acids. Germline CDR1 is SGHVS and CDR2 is FQNEAQ. After removal of 4 bases from V and 8 bases from J, the junction contained 8 bases not matched to a gene. This chain's CDR3 is CASSSPGLAYHEQFF. The CDR3 DNA reads as TGTGCCAGCAGCTCACCGGGACTAGCGTATCATGAGCAGTTCTTC.

This chain uses TRBV5-1 with TRBJ2-1, with TRBD2 matching over 9 bases. Germline V gene lookup returns CDR1 SGHRS and CDR2 YFSETQ. V lost 3 bases and J lost 7; bases outside the gene matches: 20. The CDR3 runs to 19 residues. CDR3 amino acids: CASSSEGQPTGTSRNEQFF. CDR3 coding DNA: TGCGCCAGCAGCTCCGAGGGACAGCCAACCGGGACTAGCAGAAATGAGCAGTTCTTC.

The chain combines TRBV21-1 with TRBJ2-2; the table assigns TRBD1, which was not confirmed against the DNA. TRBV21-1 is noted as a pseudogene. This CDR3 is 15 amino acids long. The CDR3 spells CASSSGQGDTGELFF. CDR3 nucleotide sequence: TGTGCCAGCAGCAGCGGACAGGGAGACACCGGGGAGCTGTTTTTT.

The chain combines TRBV4-3 with TRBJ1-2, with D possibly matching TRBD1 (5 bases). CDR3 size: 14 residues. Germline CDR1 LGHNA, CDR2 YSLEER. V lost 3 bases, J lost 2 bases, and 10 bases lay in between. The CDR3 protein is CASSHDDRNYGYTF. Here the CDR3 DNA reads TGCGCCAGCAGCCACGATGACAGAAACTATGGCTACACCTTC.

This chain links TRBV19 with TRBJ2-3; 9 nucleotides agree with TRBD1. CDR3 size: 15 residues. Germline V lookup: CDR1 LNHDA, CDR2 SQIVND (reference sequence). V lost 5 bases, J lost 4 bases, and 7 bases stayed unmatched. In nucleotides, the CDR3 is TGTGCCAGTAGTCCCCCGGGACAGGGCCCAGATACGCAGTATTTT. Amino acids: CASSPPGQGPDTQYF.

The J gene is TRBJ2-7, the V gene TRBV6-1; possibly TRBD1 for D (6 bases). Germline V gene lookup returns CDR1 MNHNS and CDR2 SASEGT. The CDR3 covers 16 residues. V gave up 0 bases and J gave up 4 bases, with 16 bases separating them. The CDR3 loop is CASSEALQGRRYEQYF. CDR3 bases: TGTGCCAGCAGTGAAGCGCTTCAGGGGCGCCGGTACGAGCAGTACTTC.

The chain links TRBV7-2 to TRBJ1-6, with D unclear. Trimming took 5 bases from V and 0 from J, leaving 14 bases between them. There are 17 residues in the CDR3. Germline V gene data show CDR1 as SGHTA and CDR2 as FQGNSA. The CDR3 region is CASSPRLQGSYNSPLHF. CDR3 nucleotide sequence: TGTGCCAGCAGCCCGAGACTCCAAGGCTCCTATAATTCACCCCTCCACTTT. The full variable domain, completed using reference TRBV7-2 and TRBJ1-6, is GAGVSQSPSNKVTEKGKDVELRCDPISGHTALYWYRQSLGQGLEFLIYFQGNSAPDKSGLPSDRFSAERTGGSVSTLTIQRTQQEDSAVYLCASSPRLQGSYNSPLHFGNGTRLTVT.

CDR3 region: CASSTLGTGTHEQYF. The CDR3, as DNA: TGCGCCAGCAGCACTTTAGGGACAGGGACCCACGAGCAGTACTTC. The rearrangement uses TRBV5-1 and TRBJ2-7; 9 bases agree with TRBD1. Germline V CDR1 and CDR2: SGHRS, YFSETQ. This CDR3 comprises 15 residues. After removal of 4 bases from V and 5 bases from J, the junction contained 10 bases not matched to a gene. The variable domain in full, with the rest retrieved from reference TRBV5-1 and TRBJ2-7, is KAGVTQTPRYLIKTRGQQVTLSCSPISGHRSVSWYQQTPGQGLQFLFEYFSETQRNKGNFPGRFSGRQFSNSRSEMNVSTLELGDSALYLCASSTLGTGTHEQYFGPGTRLTVT.

The chain couples TRBV6-4 to TRBJ2-3; D is perhaps TRBD1 (6 bases). The germline V gene has CDR1 MRHNA and CDR2 SNTAGT. The CDR3 runs 15 residues. V shed 5 bases and J shed 1 base, with 13 bases lying between them. The DNA of the CDR3 is TGTGCCAGCAGTCTTGCAGGGGAAGGCACAGATACGCAGTATTTT. This encodes CASSLAGEGTDTQYF.

This chain connects TRBV30 to TRBJ1-1, with 7 nucleotides matching TRBD1. The CDR3 contains 15 residues. Trimming at V came to 6 bases and at J to 4 bases, leaving 14 bases not matched to a gene. CDR1 and CDR2 (germline): GTSNPN, SVGIG (reference sequence). In DNA, the CDR3 is TGTGCCTGTTACCCGACAGGGTCGGGTGGCACTGAAGCTTTCTTT. Translation gives CACYPTGSGGTEAFF.

The chain uses TRBV4-3 and TRBJ1-4; D gene ambiguous. The germline V gene has CDR1 LGHNA and CDR2 YSLEER. The CDR3 extends over 17 amino acids. The ends were cut back, 4 bases at V and 3 bases at J, with 18 bases in the middle. The CDR3 nucleotides read TGCGCCAGCAGCCTAATGGTAGCAAGCGGGGCTAATGAAAAACTGTTTTTT. This codes for CASSLMVASGANEKLFF.

The sample holds a few counts of this clone. The V call is TRBV30, the J call TRBJ2-7, with D tentatively TRBD1 (6 bases). The length of the CDR3 is 13 residues. The V gene's germline CDR1 is GTSNPN and CDR2 SVGIG (reference sequence). Between the trimmed V and J ends, which lost 2 bases and 4 bases, there was a span of 12 bases. CDR3: CAWSRGQNYEQYF. CDR3 sequence (DNA): TGTGCCTGGAGTCGCGGACAGAATTACGAGCAGTACTTC.

This clone appeared a single time. V gene TRBV9 combines with J gene TRBJ1-2; 8 positions match TRBD1. The V gene's germline CDR1 is SGDLS and CDR2 YYNGEE. CDR3 size: 17 residues. The junction had 12 bases not matched to a gene; V was cut back by 0 bases and J by 5 bases. The CDR3 bases are TGTGCCAGCAGCGTAGAGGGTAGGGCAGGGGGCAAGTATGGCTACACCTTC. It codes for CASSVEGRAGGKYGYTF.

V and J are TRBV7-2 and TRBJ2-7; possible D gene TRBD2, 5 bases. Germline V gene data show CDR1 as SGHTA and CDR2 as FQGNSA. There are 14 residues in the CDR3. Trimming left V 1 base short and J 7 bases short, with 14 bases between. The CDR3 DNA sequence: TGTGCCAGCAGCTTAGGGTCGGGATCGAGGGAGCAGTACTTC. Amino acid sequence: CASSLGSGSREQYF.